The clone carrying this T cell receptor (beta chain) was counted a single time. The antigen is unknown. These data are taken from a study of OX40 agonist ivuxolimab in advanced cancers. Whole-study results and caveats: Doses of 0.1 to 3.0 mg/kg were accompanied by clonal expansion of CD4+ and CD8+ blood T cells by week 6.

Germline V lookup: CDR1 SNHLY, CDR2 FYNNEI. This CDR3 comprises 14 residues. TCRdb's copy holds only in-frame clones and misses some; the assay was immunoSEQ multiplex PCR. The sample holds 70,000 to 85,000 clones, roughly nine tenths seen once. The source of this sequence is an adult with an advanced solid tumor such as melanoma, head and neck, liver or kidney cancer. This specimen was CD4+ or CD8+ T cells sorted from blood, taken in a trial of the OX40 agonist ivuxolimab. The chain employs TRBV2 and TRBJ2-5, with D possibly matching TRBD1 (7 bases). The J call could be wrong; TRBJ2-7 is a better fit for the DNA end. CDR3: CASSRQGGSYEQYF. The CDR3 coding sequence is TGTGCCAGCAGTAGGCAGGGGGGTTCCTACGAGCAGTACTTC.